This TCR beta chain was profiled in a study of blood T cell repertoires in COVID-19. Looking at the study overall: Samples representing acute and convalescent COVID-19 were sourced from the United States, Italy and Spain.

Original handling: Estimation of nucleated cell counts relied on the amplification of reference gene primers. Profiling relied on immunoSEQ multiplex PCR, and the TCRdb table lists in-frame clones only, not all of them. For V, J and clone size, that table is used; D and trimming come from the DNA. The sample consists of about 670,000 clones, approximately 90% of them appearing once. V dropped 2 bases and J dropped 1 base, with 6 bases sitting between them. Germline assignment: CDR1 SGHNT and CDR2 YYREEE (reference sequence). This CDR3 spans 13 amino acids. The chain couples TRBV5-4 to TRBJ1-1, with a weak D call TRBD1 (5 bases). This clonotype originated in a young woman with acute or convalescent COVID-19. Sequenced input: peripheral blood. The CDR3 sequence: CASSFDRNTEAFF. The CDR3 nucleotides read TGTGCCAGCAGCTTTGACAGGAACACTGAAGCTTTCTTT.